This paragraph reports one TCR beta chain. Antigen specificity is unknown. Relative to the germline gene, one junction end is altered; a read error may explain this. TCRdb reprocessed the 5' RACE reads with MiXCR, giving one entry per CDR3 protein. The sample includes some 140,000 distinct CDR3 sequences, just under 7.5% of them seen just once. The sample comes from a study of CD8 T cells in ankylosing spondylitis. General study findings and limits: Within ankylosing spondylitis blood, a TCR beta motif made up of eight or nine highly homologous variants appeared to be characteristic.

The sample taken for sequencing was blood, either unsorted or a sorted T cell fraction (not recorded which). The sequence derives from a female donor with ankylosing spondylitis or in good health (not recorded which).

The chain's CDR3 is CASSLEYHNSPLHF. CDR3 DNA: TGTGCCAGCAGCCTAGAGTATCATAATTCACCCCTCCACTTT. This chain connects TRBV11-2 to TRBJ1-6; D gene ambiguous. The germline gives CDR1 SGHAT, CDR2 FQNNGV. This CDR3 has 14 residues.